This T cell receptor beta chain comes out of a study of vaccination and CD4 T cells after COVID-19. Regarding the study as a whole: The authors identified 304 of 307 vaccine-specific clones in convalescent patients as spike mono-reactive.

Time point meaning: late sampling 161 to 241 days after vaccination in a few convalescent patients. Treatment in this sample: approximately nine-day PBMC culture with coronavirus spike peptide pools or control peptides (ViraFEST assay). The Oncomine TCR Beta short-read assay was applied to DNA of cultured CD4+ T cells. MiXCR, applied by TCRdb to the PCR reads, yields one record per CDR3 protein. The sample carries tens of thousands of distinct CDR3 sequences, around a third recorded once. As concerns this clonotype: Its antigen is not known.

This CDR3 is built from 15 residues. The germline V and J ends were trimmed by 5 bases and 1 base, with 12 bases remaining between them. Germline V CDR1 and CDR2: SGHTA, FQGTGA. The V call is TRBV7-3, the J call TRBJ2-1, with a weak D call TRBD2 (6 bases). The source was CD4+ T cells from blood, cultured in vitro, collected about 7 months after SARS-CoV-2 vaccination. This clonotype originated in a human donor who had recovered from COVID-19. CDR3: CASSPLAQSYNEQFF. DNA of the CDR3: TGTGCCAGCAGCCCTCTAGCGCAATCCTACAATGAGCAGTTCTTC.